This T cell receptor (beta chain) was retrieved from a study of T-cell memory formation after mild COVID-19. TCRdb fed the 5' RACE reads into MiXCR, producing one record per CDR3 protein. The sample contains approximately 250,000 distinct CDR3 sequences, roughly 17% of which appear only once. Findings and caveats of the study: Chiefly within CM and EM were the contracting CD4+ clones; CD8+ ones were within EMRA. Clones contracting day 15 to 85 were balanced CD4/CD8; later expanders leaned CD4+.

The sample holds a few counts of this clonotype. No antigen is known for it. Between the trimmed V and J ends, which lost 4 bases and 1 base, there was a span of 15 bases. Germline-derived CDR1 and CDR2 are SGHRS and YFSETQ. This CDR3 has 15 residues. This receptor was identified in a man between 18 and 35 years old who had mild COVID-19 (a few samples of this study predate the infection). Cell type and time point are not known. The genes are TRBV5-1 and TRBJ2-7, with TRBD1 as a possible D gene (6 bases). What was sequenced was PBMCs or a T cell subset sorted from them (not recorded which). The CDR3 DNA is TGCGCCAGCAGCCCCAGTCAGGGGACATCCTACGAGCAGTACTTC. This translates into CASSPSQGTSYEQYF.